A single sample is the source of the 20 T cell receptor beta chains below, sequenced in a study of early T cells in non-severe SARS-CoV-2 infection. TCRdb re-analysed the 5' RACE reads in MiXCR, keeping a single row per CDR3 protein. The sample carries around 77,000 distinct CDR3 sequences, about 5% recorded once. The sequencing used whole blood, collected at baseline. The source of these receptors is an adult who was a healthcare worker with PCR-confirmed SARS-CoV-2 infection or an uninfected control (not recorded which).

This clonotype showed up just a few times. The chain couples TRBV21-1 to TRBJ1-2; the table names TRBD1, a call not compared with the DNA. TRBV21-1 is an annotated pseudogene. CDR3 size: 13 residues. The CDR3 is CASTWDRNYGYTF. CDR3 DNA: TGTGCCAGCACCTGGGACAGGAACTATGGCTACACCTTC.

At least ten counts were recorded for this clonotype. J is TRBJ2-7 and V is TRBV11-2, with D perhaps matching TRBD1 (5 bases). Trimming took off 0 bases at V and 3 bases at J, with 6 bases between the two ends. The CDR3 covers 13 residues. The germline gives CDR1 SGHAT, CDR2 FQNNGV. CDR3 in DNA: TGTGCCAGCAGCTTAGACAGGGACTACGAGCAGTACTTC. This translates into CASSLDRDYEQYF. The full variable domain, with the rest looked up from reference TRBV11-2 and TRBJ2-7, is EAGVAQSPRYKIIEKRQSVAFWCNPISGHATLYWYQQILGQGPKLLIQFQNNGVVDDSQLPKDRFSAERLKGVDSTLKIQPAKLEDSAVYLCASSLDRDYEQYFGPGTRLTVT.

The chain uses TRBV7-8 and TRBJ2-6; weak D call: TRBD2 (6 bases). Trimming pared 1 base from V and 3 bases from J, leaving 13 bases between. The germline CDR1 and CDR2 sequences are SGHVS and FQNEAQ. The length of the CDR3 is 17 residues. The CDR3 DNA reads as TGTGCCAGCAGCTTAGGCGCGGAGGGCGATGGGGCCAACGTCCTGACTTTC. Protein product: CASSLGAEGDGANVLTF.

In this sample, this clonotype turned up many times. The rearrangement links TRBV20-1 to TRBJ2-7; 7 nucleotides agree with TRBD2. This CDR3 contains 13 residues. Per germline, CDR1 DFQATT and CDR2 SNEGSKA (reference sequence). With V trimmed by 4 bases and J by 0 bases, 3 bases remained unmatched. The CDR3 nucleotides are TGCAGTGCTACCGGGACTAACTCCTACGAGCAGTACTTC. Protein sequence: CSATGTNSYEQYF.

This clonotype occurred many times. This chain joins TRBV6-1 and TRBJ1-5; D remains unclear. Germline CDR1 is MNHNS and CDR2 is SASEGT. V lost 3 bases and J 6 bases, leaving 18 bases between the germline ends. The CDR3 sequence is 16 residues long. CDR3 nucleotide sequence: TGTGCCAGCAGTGAGGAAGTAGGTCAGGTAACTCAGCCCCAGCATTTT. Its translation: CASSEEVGQVTQPQHF.

As for this clonotype: One end of the junction varies from germline; a read error may be responsible. The genes are TRBV20-1 and TRBJ1-1; 10 bases are shared with TRBD1. Looked up from germline, CDR1 is DFQATT and CDR2 is SNEGSKA (reference sequence). This CDR3 is built from 14 residues. The CDR3 bases are TGCAGTACTAGCCAAAGACAGGGGGCGAACCGAGCTTTCTTT. This gives the protein CSTSQRQGANRAFF.

This clonotype was seen many times. The chain combines TRBV6-5 with TRBJ1-2; unclear D gene. CDR3 size: 15 residues. CDR1 and CDR2 from the germline V gene are MNHEY and SVGAGI. Between the trimmed V and J ends, which lost 2 bases and 3 bases, there was a span of 13 bases. CDR3 amino acids: CASSYNRAGDYGYTF. As DNA, the CDR3 is TGTGCCAGCAGTTACAATCGGGCCGGGGACTATGGCTACACCTTC.

This chain joins TRBV4-2 and TRBJ1-2; 7 positions agree with TRBD1. Losses at the gene ends were 3 bases for V and 2 bases for J; bases not matched to a gene: 9. The CDR3 spans 16 residues. Germline V gene data show CDR1 as LGHNA and CDR2 as YNFKEQ. The CDR3 here is CASSQATGDKNYGYTF. For the CDR3, the DNA is TGTGCCAGCAGCCAGGCTACAGGGGATAAGAACTATGGCTACACCTTC.

The chain combines TRBV5-1 with TRBJ2-2; a possible D gene is TRBD2 (7 bases). The CDR3 has 16 residues. The V end was cut by 3 bases, the J end by 4 bases, with 16 bases between. CDR1 is SGHRS, CDR2 YFSETQ, per germline. Written as DNA, the CDR3 is TGCGCCAGCAGCTCTGCCACTGGGGGGGCCACCGGGGAGCTGTTTTTT. Protein: CASSSATGGATGELFF.

This clonotype showed up many times. CDR3 bases: TGCAGTGCTAGTTCCGGGAGGGGGACCCCCCAGTACTTC. Its translation: CSASSGRGTPQYF. The chain combines TRBV20-1 with TRBJ2-5; 8 bases align to TRBD2. The CDR3 extends over 13 amino acids. CDR1 and CDR2 (germline): DFQATT, SNEGSKA (reference sequence). V was clipped by 3 bases and J by 9 bases; unmatched bases: 9.

This clonotype occurred many times. V gene TRBV20-1 combines with J gene TRBJ1-1; tentatively, D is TRBD1 (6 bases). CDR1 is DFQATT, CDR2 SNEGSKA, per germline (reference sequence). This CDR3 has 16 residues. V shed 3 bases and J shed 3 bases, with 20 bases lying between them. CDR3 nucleotides: TGCAGTGCTAGTCCGGGACAAAGTAGCGATTACACTGAAGCTTTCTTT. Its translation: CSASPGQSSDYTEAFF.

This clonotype came up many times. This rearrangement joins TRBV11-2 to TRBJ2-5; the match to TRBD2 covers 8 bases. V shed 5 bases and J 3 bases; nucleotides not matched to a gene: 8. Germline V gene data show CDR1 as SGHAT and CDR2 as FQNNGV. The CDR3 extends over 15 amino acids. CDR3 nucleotides: TGTGCCAGCAGCATATTTAAAGCGGGAGAAGAGACCCAGTACTTC. Translated, it gives CASSIFKAGEETQYF.

This clonotype was picked up a small number of times. The rearrangement joins TRBV2 to TRBJ1-2; TRBD1 matches 8 bases. CDR1 and CDR2 (germline): SNHLY, FYNNEI. The J segment lost 8 bases and the V segment lost 8 bases, leaving 13 bases of the junction unmatched. The CDR3 has 14 residues. CDR3 in DNA: TGTGCCAGCGGGGGGACAGGCTGGGCGGCGGGCTACACCTTC. It specifies CASGGTGWAAGYTF. The whole variable domain, remainder taken from reference TRBV2 and TRBJ1-2, is EPEVTQTPSHQVTQMGQEVILRCVPISNHLYFYWYRQILGQKVEFLVSFYNNEISEKSEIFDDQFSVERPDGSNFTLKIRSTKLEDSAMYFCASGGTGWAAGYTFGSGTRLTVV.

In this sample, this clonotype turned up many times. The gene calls are TRBV7-9 and TRBJ1-6; D gene ambiguous. The CDR3 length is 14 residues. The V end was cut by 1 base, the J end by 10 bases, with 11 bases between. Germline V gene sequence: CDR1 SEHNR, CDR2 FQNEAQ (reference sequence). The CDR3 DNA is TGTGCCAGCAGCTTAGTTGGCAACCGGTCACCCCTCCACTTT. As protein: CASSLVGNRSPLHF.

This clonotype was observed many times. The chain combines TRBV12-3 or TRBV12-4 with TRBJ2-2; tentatively, D is TRBD2 (5 bases). The CDR3 is 14 residues long. The germline V and J ends were trimmed by 3 bases and 7 bases, with 12 bases remaining between them. Here the CDR3 DNA reads TGTGCCAGCAGTTTGGCGTCGGCGGGCGGGGAGCTGTTTTTT. It specifies CASSLASAGGELFF.

The chain combines TRBV5-8 with TRBJ1-2, with a weak D call TRBD1 (5 bases). Between the trimmed V and J ends, which lost 3 bases and 3 bases, there was a span of 9 bases. The germline V gene has CDR1 SGHTS and CDR2 YDEGEE. The CDR3 extends over 13 amino acids. CDR3 loop: CASSSGPHYGYTF. CDR3 nucleotides: TGTGCCAGCAGCTCGGGGCCGCACTATGGCTACACCTTC.

The genes are TRBV6-1 and TRBJ2-7; D is possibly TRBD1 (5 bases). V dropped 8 bases and J dropped 6 bases, with 14 bases sitting between them. There are 12 residues in the CDR3. The V gene's germline CDR1 is MNHNS and CDR2 SASEGT. This chain's CDR3 is CASRQSHPEQYF. The CDR3 DNA reads as TGTGCCAGCCGACAGTCCCACCCCGAGCAGTACTTC.

CDR3 DNA: TGTGCCAGCAGAGTCGACATGGGTGGATATGGCTACACCTTC. Its protein product is CASRVDMGGYGYTF. The chain combines TRBV2 with TRBJ1-2; the D is unclear. Germline V lookup: CDR1 SNHLY, CDR2 FYNNEI. The CDR3 totals 14 residues. Trimming removed 6 bases from V and 5 bases from J, with 16 bases in between. Full variable domain (remainder filled in from reference TRBV2 and TRBJ1-2): EPEVTQTPSHQVTQMGQEVILRCVPISNHLYFYWYRQILGQKVEFLVSFYNNEISEKSEIFDDQFSVERPDGSNFTLKIRSTKLEDSAMYFCASRVDMGGYGYTFGSGTRLTVV.

V is TRBV4-1 and J is TRBJ2-7; 7 bases map to TRBD2. Unmatched junction bases numbered 7, after V lost 7 bases and J lost 1 base. This CDR3 region has 14 residues. In germline, CDR1 is MGHRA, CDR2 YSYEKL. The CDR3 here is CASKGGGGSYEQYF. CDR3 coding DNA: TGCGCCAGCAAGGGCGGGGGAGGGTCCTACGAGCAGTACTTC.

This clonotype was counted ten times or more. The chain employs TRBV13 and TRBJ2-1, with TRBD2 matching 10 bases. The germline V gene has CDR1 PRHDT and CDR2 FYEKMQ (reference sequence). CDR3 length equals 15 residues. Trimming removed 5 bases from V and 6 bases from J; junction bases left unmatched: 7. CDR3 sequence (DNA): TGTGCCAGCAGCCCTAGCGGGAGTCTGCTCAATGAGCAGTTCTTC. This translates into CASSPSGSLLNEQFF.